These 31 T cell receptor beta chains originate from one sample sequenced in a study of blood T cell repertoires in COVID-19. TCRdb's table, derived via immunoSEQ multiplex PCR, lists solely in-frame clones and lacks some. Among around 130,000 clones listed, roughly 80% were seen once. The sequenced sample consisted of peripheral blood. These receptors all stem from an older woman with acute or convalescent COVID-19.

The chain joins TRBV3-1 (or the pseudogene TRBV3-2) to TRBJ1-1; 7 bases fit TRBD1. CDR3 length: 14 residues. V was pared by 3 bases and J by 4 bases, with 5 bases of the junction left unmatched. Germline assignment: CDR1 LGHDT and CDR2 YNNKEL (reference sequence). The CDR3 here is CASSQTGLGTEAFF. In DNA form, the CDR3 reads TGTGCCAGCAGCCAGACAGGGTTAGGCACTGAAGCTTTCTTT.

The V call is TRBV27, the J call TRBJ1-2; tentatively, D is TRBD1 (5 bases). CDR1 MNHEY and CDR2 SMNVEV come from the germline V gene (reference sequence). Trimming removed 8 bases from V and 3 bases from J, with 19 bases in between. This CDR3 is built from 15 residues. The CDR3 spells CASGPGEGRYYGYTF. CDR3 coding DNA: TGTGCCAGCGGACCGGGGGAGGGACGGTACTATGGCTACACCTTC.

The chain uses TRBV18 and TRBJ2-3, with TRBD2 as a possible D gene (6 bases). With 10 bases removed from V and 2 bases from J, the gap between germline ends came to 16 bases. Germline CDR1 reads KGHSH; CDR2 reads LQKENI. The CDR3 loop spans 14 amino acids. The CDR3 nucleotides read TGTGCCACCTGGAGGGGTCAAACCACAGATACGCAGTATTTT. Residues: CATWRGQTTDTQYF.

V gene TRBV30 combines with J gene TRBJ1-2; TRBD1 matches at 7 bases. Germline V gives CDR1 GTSNPN, CDR2 SVGIG (reference sequence). The V gene end was trimmed by 5 bases and the J gene end by 0 bases; junction bases not matched to a gene: 6. The CDR3 loop spans 14 amino acids. The CDR3 sequence is CAWATGQPNYGYTF. For the CDR3, the DNA is TGTGCCTGGGCCACGGGACAGCCTAACTATGGCTACACCTTC.

The chain combines TRBV4-2 with TRBJ1-2, with unresolved D. The CDR3 loop spans 13 amino acids. Trimming took off 2 bases at V and 7 bases at J, with 11 bases between the two ends. Germline-derived CDR1 and CDR2 are LGHNA and YNFKEQ. CDR3 sequence: CASSQKTGAGYTF. DNA of the CDR3: TGTGCCAGCAGCCAAAAGACGGGAGCTGGCTACACCTTC.

V is TRBV7-3 and J is TRBJ1-6, with D perhaps TRBD1 (6 bases). The germline V gene has CDR1 SGHTA and CDR2 FQGTGA. The CDR3 is 14 residues long. Deletions cut 6 bases from V and 10 bases from J, with 16 bases between. CDR3 loop: CASRQTGLDSPLHF. The CDR3 nucleotides are TGTGCCAGCAGACAGACAGGATTGGACTCACCCCTCCACTTT.

The chain is built from TRBV6-5 and TRBJ2-7; unclear D gene. This CDR3 contains 14 residues. The V end was cut by 6 bases, the J end by 2 bases, with 14 bases between. Germline V gene sequence: CDR1 MNHEY, CDR2 SVGAGI. CDR3 in DNA: TGTGCCAGCAGCCTGTCTTTCCGTACCTACGAGCAGTACTTC. Amino acids: CASSLSFRTYEQYF.

The chain uses TRBV3-1 (or the pseudogene TRBV3-2) and TRBJ1-1; TRBD1 might be the D (6 bases). V was cut by 7 bases and J by 7 bases, with 16 bases left in between. The germline gives CDR1 LGHDT, CDR2 YNNKEL (reference sequence). The CDR3 spans 13 residues. This chain's CDR3 is CASTREGGIEAFF. CDR3 sequence (DNA): TGTGCCAGCACCCGAGAGGGGGGTATTGAAGCTTTCTTT.

V and J are TRBV6-6 and TRBJ1-5; D not resolved. The germline V and J ends were trimmed by 7 bases and 4 bases, with 17 bases remaining between them. CDR1 MNHNY and CDR2 SVGAGI come from the germline V gene (reference sequence). This CDR3 is built from 15 residues. CDR3 nucleotides: TGTGCCAGCACCTTCGACCGTCTAGCAAATCAGCCCCAGCATTTT. It yields the protein CASTFDRLANQPQHF.

This sequence joins TRBV5-5 and TRBJ1-2, with D perhaps TRBD1 (6 bases). This CDR3 spans 17 amino acids. Deletions cut 4 bases from V and 5 bases from J, with 24 bases between. Germline V gene lookup returns CDR1 SGHKS and CDR2 YYEKEE (reference sequence). This CDR3 reads CASSPEVGDTIPYGYTF. Written as DNA, the CDR3 is TGTGCCAGCAGCCCTGAAGTTGGGGACACCATCCCATATGGCTACACCTTC.

This clone was counted a single time. This rearrangement joins TRBV15 to TRBJ1-2; TRBD1 matches 7 bases. V lost 0 bases and J lost 8; bases outside the gene matches: 6. The CDR3 runs to 14 residues. Germline values: CDR1 LNHNV, CDR2 YYDKDF (reference sequence). The CDR3 DNA reads TGTGCCACCAGCAGAGAGGAGACAGGGAGCGGCTACACCTTC. Protein sequence: CATSREETGSGYTF.

The chain carries TRBV6-5 and TRBJ1-2, with TRBD1 identical over 7 bases. The CDR3 loop spans 12 amino acids. Germline-derived CDR1 and CDR2 are MNHEY and SVGAGI. J lost 8 bases, V lost 6 bases, and 6 bases had no gene match. CDR3 region: CASRQYRGGYTF. The CDR3 nucleotides read TGTGCCAGCAGGCAGTACAGGGGAGGCTACACCTTC.

This clone was recorded only once. This chain links TRBV2 with TRBJ2-3; 7 bases map to TRBD1. V was clipped by 6 bases and J by 1 base; unmatched bases: 7. There are 15 residues in the CDR3. Germline V lookup: CDR1 SNHLY, CDR2 FYNNEI. DNA for the CDR3: TGTGCCAGCAGCGTACAGGGGTGGGGCACAGATACGCAGTATTTT. Its protein is CASSVQGWGTDTQYF.

The CDR3 loop reads CASSSSDRVSAFF. Written as DNA, the CDR3 is TGTGCCAGCAGCTCGTCCGACAGGGTATCAGCTTTCTTT. The chain employs TRBV12-3 or TRBV12-4 and TRBJ1-1, with 7 bases identical to TRBD1. J gave up 10 bases and V 6 bases, and 11 bases lay outside the gene matches. The CDR3 runs to 13 residues.

This clone was recorded only once. The rearrangement joins TRBV6-6 to TRBJ1-1, with TRBD1 as a possible D gene (5 bases). Between the trimmed V and J ends, which lost 4 bases and 8 bases, there was a span of 11 bases. Germline-derived CDR1 and CDR2 are MNHNY and SVGAGI (reference sequence). The CDR3 spans 12 residues. CDR3: CASSFTGEEAFF. CDR3 DNA sequence: TGTGCCAGCAGTTTTACAGGCGAAGAAGCTTTCTTT.

This clone was seen just once. The chain carries TRBV4-2 and TRBJ2-7; D gene uncertain. Germline loops: CDR1 LGHNA, CDR2 YNFKEQ. V was cut by 0 bases and J by 4 bases, with 13 bases left in between. This CDR3 has 15 amino acids. The CDR3 coding sequence is TGTGCCAGCAGCCAAGAATCCGGCGGCTCTTACGAGCAGTACTTC. Its protein product is CASSQESGGSYEQYF.

This clone was seen a single time. This chain links TRBV5-1 with TRBJ1-2; D not certain. The CDR3 is 16 residues long. Deletions cut 4 bases from V and 4 bases from J, with 20 bases between. CDR1 SGHRS and CDR2 YFSETQ come from the germline V gene. The CDR3 region has the DNA TGCGCCAGCAGCCTTGGGTGGACGGAGGAAGTCTATGGCTACACCTTC. The encoded protein is CASSLGWTEEVYGYTF.

The gene calls are TRBV11-1 and TRBJ2-7, with TRBD2 identical over 7 bases. J lost 3 bases, V lost 3 bases, and 5 bases had no gene match. The germline gives CDR1 SGHAT, CDR2 FQDESV (reference sequence). The CDR3 is made up of 14 amino acids. CDR3 sequence (DNA): TGTGCCAGCAGCTTTGGGGGGGGAAACTACGAGCAGTACGTC. As protein: CASSFGGGNYEQYV.

The J gene is TRBJ1-1, the V gene TRBV30, with a possible D match to TRBD1 (5 bases). Germline V gene sequence: CDR1 GTSNPN, CDR2 SVGIG (reference sequence). The ends were cut back, 3 bases at V and 5 bases at J, with 7 bases in the middle. The CDR3 runs to 11 residues. CDR3 loop: CAWRRGTEAFF. The CDR3 DNA reads as TGTGCCTGGAGGCGGGGGACTGAAGCTTTCTTT.

This chain connects TRBV2 to TRBJ1-1; D is uncertain. CDR1 is SNHLY, CDR2 FYNNEI, per germline. V shed 5 bases and J shed 1 base, with 8 bases lying between them. CDR3 length: 13 residues. The CDR3 DNA sequence: TGTGCCAGCAGTACGGGTGGGAACACTGAAGCTTTCTTT. Translating it yields CASSTGGNTEAFF.

The J gene is TRBJ1-4, the V gene TRBV3-1 (or the pseudogene TRBV3-2); D remains unclear. V lost 0 bases and J lost 11, with 7 bases in between. CDR3 size: 12 residues. Germline loops: CDR1 LGHDT, CDR2 YNNKEL (reference sequence). The CDR3 nucleotides are TGTGCCAGCAGCCAAGAAAGGACTAAACTGTTTTTT. As protein: CASSQERTKLFF.

The chain has TRBV6-2 or TRBV6-3 and TRBJ2-1; the match to TRBD1 covers 8 bases. This CDR3 has 15 residues. Trimming at V came to 2 bases and at J to 8 bases, leaving 8 bases not matched to a gene. Germline loops: CDR1 MNHEY, CDR2 SVGEGT. CDR3 DNA: TGTGCCAGCAGTTACGGGCAGGGGGCAAGTTATGAGCAGTTCTTC. As protein: CASSYGQGASYEQFF.

The chain has TRBV5-4 and TRBJ2-3; 10 bases agree with TRBD2. The CDR3 contains 16 residues. Germline lookup yields CDR1 SGHNT and CDR2 YYREEE (reference sequence). The V gene end was trimmed by 0 bases and the J gene end by 1 base; junction bases not matched to a gene: 2. The CDR3 spells CASSLGLAGRTDTQYF. In nucleotides, the CDR3 is TGTGCCAGCAGCTTGGGACTAGCGGGCCGCACAGATACGCAGTATTTT.

This clone was observed a single time. CDR3: CASSLTVMNTEAFF. CDR3 coding DNA: TGTGCCAGCAGCTTGACAGTGATGAACACTGAAGCTTTCTTT. The chain couples TRBV5-6 to TRBJ1-1; D gene unclear. Germline lookup yields CDR1 SGHDT and CDR2 YYEEEE. The length of the CDR3 is 14 residues. Trimming stripped 1 base from V and 0 bases from J, with 7 bases between.

The CDR3 spells CASSRTGAYNEQFF. In nucleotides, the CDR3 is TGTGCCAGCAGTCGGACAGGGGCCTACAATGAGCAGTTCTTC. The chain employs TRBV6-5 and TRBJ2-1, with TRBD1 matching 9 bases. Germline-derived CDR1 and CDR2 are MNHEY and SVGAGI. With 5 bases clipped from V and 2 bases from J, the junction kept 1 base outside the gene matches. This CDR3 has 14 residues.

The chain joins TRBV7-3 to TRBJ2-7; TRBD2 matches 7 bases. Trimming at V came to 3 bases and at J to 3 bases, leaving 2 bases not matched to a gene. This CDR3 is 13 amino acids long. Germline CDR1 is SGHTA and CDR2 is FQGTGA. The CDR3 DNA is TGTGCCAGCAGCTTCGGGGAGGGCTACGAGCAGTACTTC. Residues: CASSFGEGYEQYF.

The rearrangement uses TRBV10-2 and TRBJ1-1; no definite D call. The germline V gene encodes CDR1 WSHSY and CDR2 SAAADI. The V end was cut by 6 bases, the J end by 0 bases, with 8 bases between. CDR3 length: 13 amino acids. The CDR3 sequence is CASRGLLNTEAFF. In nucleotides, the CDR3 is TGCGCCAGCAGGGGCCTCTTGAACACTGAAGCTTTCTTT.

The chain carries TRBV10-2 and TRBJ1-1; 8 positions match TRBD1. CDR1 and CDR2 from the germline V gene are WSHSY and SAAADI. The CDR3 spans 13 residues. J was trimmed by 1 base and V by 10 bases; bases with no gene match: 5. CDR3 amino acids: CATADRENTEAFF. CDR3 in DNA: TGCGCCACCGCGGACAGGGAGAACACTGAAGCTTTCTTT.

This chain joins TRBV18 and TRBJ1-2, with D possibly TRBD1 on 5 matching bases. This CDR3 contains 14 residues. In germline, CDR1 is KGHSH, CDR2 LQKENI. Deletions cut 3 bases from V and 4 bases from J, with 12 bases between. The CDR3 DNA follows: TGTGCCAGCTCACCCTCCGGGGGTGGCTATGGCTACACCTTC. Amino acid sequence: CASSPSGGGYGYTF.

In this sample, this clone turned up once. The chain is built from TRBV29-1 and TRBJ1-2; D is unclear. With 1 base removed from V and 7 bases from J, the gap between germline ends came to 13 bases. Germline V gene lookup returns CDR1 SQVTM and CDR2 ANQGSEA. This CDR3 contains 13 residues. In DNA, the CDR3 is TGCAGCGTTGAAGGTGAGCAGGTCGGTGGCTACACCTTC. Translation gives CSVEGEQVGGYTF.

The V call is TRBV29-1, the J call TRBJ1-1, with TRBD1 matching 9 bases. With V trimmed by 5 bases and J by 4 bases, 8 bases remained unmatched. Germline V CDR1 and CDR2: SQVTM, ANQGSEA. The CDR3 runs to 14 residues. CDR3 protein: CSVWEGTGITEAFF. The CDR3 DNA is TGCAGCGTTTGGGAGGGGACAGGGATCACTGAAGCTTTCTTT. Variable domain in full (rest from reference TRBV29-1 and TRBJ1-1): SAVISQKPSRDICQRGTSLTIQCQVDSQVTMMFWYRQQPGQSLTLIATANQGSEATYESGFVIDKFPISRPNLTFSTLTVSNMSPEDSSIYLCSVWEGTGITEAFFGQGTRLTVV.